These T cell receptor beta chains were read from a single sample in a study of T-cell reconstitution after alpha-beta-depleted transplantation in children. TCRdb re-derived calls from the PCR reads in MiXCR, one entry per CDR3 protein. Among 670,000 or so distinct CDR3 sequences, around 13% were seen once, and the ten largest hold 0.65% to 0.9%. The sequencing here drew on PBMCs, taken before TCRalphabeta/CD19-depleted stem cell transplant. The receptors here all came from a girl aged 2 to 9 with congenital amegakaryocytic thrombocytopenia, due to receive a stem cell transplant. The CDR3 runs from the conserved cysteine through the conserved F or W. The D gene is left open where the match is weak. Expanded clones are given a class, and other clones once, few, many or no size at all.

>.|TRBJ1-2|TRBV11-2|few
TGTGCCAGCAGCTTATCGGGGAGCTATGGCTACACCTTC
CASSLSGSYGYTF
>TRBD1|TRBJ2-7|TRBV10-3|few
TGTGCCACCGCGGGACAGGGGTCCTACGAGCAGTACTTC
CATAGQGSYEQYF
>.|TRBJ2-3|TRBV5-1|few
TGCGCCAGCAGCCCCTGGGGTAGCGGTCAATATACGCAGTATTTT
CASSPWGSGQYTQYF
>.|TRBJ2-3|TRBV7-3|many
TGTGCCAGCAGCTTACGTGGAGGTGGCACAGATACGCAGTATTTT
CASSLRGGGTDTQYF
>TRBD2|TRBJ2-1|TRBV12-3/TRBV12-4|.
TGTGCCAGCAGTCTCCGGACTAGCGGATCCGGGGCCAATGAGCAGTTCTTC
CASSLRTSGSGANEQFF
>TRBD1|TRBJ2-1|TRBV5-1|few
TGCGCCAGCAGCTTGGAAAGGGGGCGCGACAATGAGCAGTTCTTC
CASSLERGRDNEQFF
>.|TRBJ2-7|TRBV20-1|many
TGCAGTGCTAGTCCGGGGGCGGAGGTACGGGACGAGCAGTACTTC
CSASPGAEVRDEQYF
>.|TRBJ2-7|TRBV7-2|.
TGTGCCAGCAGCTCGGGTGCGGCGCCCTCCTACGAGCAGTACTTC
CASSSGAAPSYEQYF
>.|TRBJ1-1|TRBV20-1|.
TGCAGTGCTCGAAGACCCGGAGGTCGGACTGAAGCTTTCTTT
CSARRPGGRTEAFF
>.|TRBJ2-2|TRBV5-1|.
TGCGCCAGCATCCCAGGTTCGGGCCATACCGGGGAGCTGTTTTTT
CASIPGSGHTGELFF
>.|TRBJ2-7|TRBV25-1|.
TGTGCCACACGAGACCCAATAACCTACGAGCAGTACTTC
CATRDPITYEQYF
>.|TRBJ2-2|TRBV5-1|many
TGCGCCAGCAGCTTCAGATTCACCGGGGAGCTGTTTTTT
CASSFRFTGELFF
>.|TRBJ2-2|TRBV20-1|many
TGCAGTGCTACGGAGAGCACCGGGGAGCTGTTTTTT
CSATESTGELFF
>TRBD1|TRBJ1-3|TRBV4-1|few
TGCGCCAGCAGCGCCGGGACAGGGGACCTTGCTGGAAACACCATATATTTT
CASSAGTGDLAGNTIYF
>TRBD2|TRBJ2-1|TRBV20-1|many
TGCAGGGCCCATAGCGGGAGCTCCTACAATGAGCAGTTCTTC
CRAHSGSSYNEQFF
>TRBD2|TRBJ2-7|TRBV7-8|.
TGTGCCAGCAGCTTAGGCACCGGGACTAGGAGCTCCTACGAGCAGTACTTC
CASSLGTGTRSSYEQYF
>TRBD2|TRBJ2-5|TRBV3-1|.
TGTGCCAGCAGCCTCGACCTTCCGGGACTAGCGGGCCAAGAGACCCAGTACTTC
CASSLDLPGLAGQETQYF
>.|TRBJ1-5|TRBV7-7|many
TGTGCCAGCAGCTTAGGCGGGAGTCAGCCCCAGCATTTT
CASSLGGSQPQHF
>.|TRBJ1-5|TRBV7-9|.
TGTGCCAGCAGAGACGGGGGGGAGAATCAGCCCCAGCATTTT
CASRDGGENQPQHF
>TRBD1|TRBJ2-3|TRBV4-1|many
TGCGCCAGCAGCCCCCAGACAGGGGGTTTGGAAGATACGCAGTATTTT
CASSPQTGGLEDTQYF
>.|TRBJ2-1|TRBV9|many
TGTGCCAGCAGCGGAGAAAGGGGGCTAGCGGTCTACAATGAGCAGTTCTTC
CASSGERGLAVYNEQFF
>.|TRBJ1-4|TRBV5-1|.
TGCGCCAGCAGCGCTCCCGACGCCCATAATGAAAAACTGTTTTTT
CASSAPDAHNEKLFF
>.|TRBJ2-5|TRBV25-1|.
TGTGCCAGCAGTGAAGCAGGGTACGAGACCCAGTACTTC
CASSEAGYETQYF
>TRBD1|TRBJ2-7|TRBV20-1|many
TGCAGTGCTTCATCGACAGGGACAAGCTCCTACGAGCAGTACTTC
CSASSTGTSSYEQYF
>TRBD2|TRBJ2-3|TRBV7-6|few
TGTGCCAGCAGCTTAGAACGAGTGCTAGCGGGAGGAAATACGCAGTATTTT
CASSLERVLAGGNTQYF
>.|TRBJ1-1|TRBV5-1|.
TGCGCCAGCAGCTTGGGGGGACGCGGTTTGGGCACTGAAGCTTTCTTT
CASSLGGRGLGTEAFF
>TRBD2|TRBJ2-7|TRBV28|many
TGTGCCAGCAGTTCGGGACTAGCGCACGAGCAGTACTTC
CASSSGLAHEQYF
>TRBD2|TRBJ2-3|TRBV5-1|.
TGCGCCAGCACCCGACTAGCGAAGACAGATACGCAGTATTTT
CASTRLAKTDTQYF
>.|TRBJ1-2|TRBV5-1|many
TGCGCCAGCAGCCAAAGAGGGGACACGGTGGATGGCTACACCTTC
CASSQRGDTVDGYTF
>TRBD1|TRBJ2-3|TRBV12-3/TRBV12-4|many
TGTGCCAGCAACGACCGCGGACAGGGGTCCGATACGCAGTATTTT
CASNDRGQGSDTQYF
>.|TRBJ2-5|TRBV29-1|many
TGCAGCGTCCCAGGATCCCCCGAAGGGGAGACCCAGTACTTC
CSVPGSPEGETQYF
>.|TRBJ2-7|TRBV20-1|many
TGCAGTGCTAGAGAGGTGAAGGCCTACGAGCAGTACTTC
CSAREVKAYEQYF
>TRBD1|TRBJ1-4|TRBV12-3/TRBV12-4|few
TGTGCCAGCAGTCCCCCCGGGACAGGGGGAGAAAAACTGTTTTTT
CASSPPGTGGEKLFF
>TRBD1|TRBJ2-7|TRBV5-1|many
TGCGCCAGCAGGGCCCCGGGACAGGGGTACGAGCAGTACTTC
CASRAPGQGYEQYF
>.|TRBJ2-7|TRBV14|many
TGTGCCAGTCAAGGAACCGGGACCCTAACCTACGAGCAGTACTTC
CASQGTGTLTYEQYF
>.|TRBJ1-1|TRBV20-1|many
TGCAGTGCCACCGAGGGGGGTGGAGCTTTCTTT
CSATEGGGAFF
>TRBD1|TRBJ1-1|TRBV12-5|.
TGTGCTAGTGGTTTGGTCAGGGGGCAAGTTGAAGCTTTCTTT
CASGLVRGQVEAFF
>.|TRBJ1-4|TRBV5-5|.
TGTGCCAGCAGCCCTGAACCCTTTTTGGGAAATGAAAAACTGTTTTTT
CASSPEPFLGNEKLFF
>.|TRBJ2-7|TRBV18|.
TGTGCCAGCTCACCCCTTAGCGGAACAACCTACGAGCAGTACTTC
CASSPLSGTTYEQYF
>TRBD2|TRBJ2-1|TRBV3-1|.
TGTACCAGCTGTTTACTTCCAGCGGGAGGGGGAAGGTACAATGAGCAGTTCTTC
CTSCLLPAGGGRYNEQFF
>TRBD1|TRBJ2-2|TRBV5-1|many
TGCGCCAGCAGCTTGGCCTCCGGGACAGGCGGTGACGGGGAGCTGTTTTTT
CASSLASGTGGDGELFF
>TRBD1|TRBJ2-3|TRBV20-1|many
TGCAGTGCCACACAGGGGGCCCGCACAGATACGCAGTATTTT
CSATQGARTDTQYF
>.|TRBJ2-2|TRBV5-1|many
TGCGCCAGCAGCTTGTCCCCCAGAACCACCGGGGAGCTGTTTTTT
CASSLSPRTTGELFF
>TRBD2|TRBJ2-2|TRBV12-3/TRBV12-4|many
TGTGCCAGCAGTTTAATAGCGGGGGGGAACACCGGGGAGCTGTTTTTT
CASSLIAGGNTGELFF
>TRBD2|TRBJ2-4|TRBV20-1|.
TGCAGTGCTCCTGATAGCGGGAGAGCCAAAAACATTCAGTACTTC
CSAPDSGRAKNIQYF
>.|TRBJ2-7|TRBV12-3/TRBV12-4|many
TGTGCCAGCAGTCCGGACAGTAACTACGAGCAGTACTTC
CASSPDSNYEQYF
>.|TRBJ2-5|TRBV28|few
TGTGCCAGCAGTTTCGGTGACGACCAAGAGACCCAGTACTTC
CASSFGDDQETQYF
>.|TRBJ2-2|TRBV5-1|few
TGCGCCAGCAGCTACGACTGGGGCGGGGAGCTGTTTTTT
CASSYDWGGELFF
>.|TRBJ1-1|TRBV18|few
TGTGCCAGCTCACCACCCCAGGGTATGAACACTGAAGCTTTCTTT
CASSPPQGMNTEAFF
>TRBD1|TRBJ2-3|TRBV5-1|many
TGCGCCAGCAGCCAAAAGACAGGGGACCCTAGCACAGATACGCAGTATTTT
CASSQKTGDPSTDTQYF
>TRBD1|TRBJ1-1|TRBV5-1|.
TGCGCCAGCAGGGAACAGGGGCCCACTGAAGCTTTCTTT
CASREQGPTEAFF
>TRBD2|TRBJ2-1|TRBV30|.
TGTGCCTGGTTGATTTTCGCGGGAGTGATCTACAATGAGCAGTCCTTC
CAWLIFAGVIYNEQSF
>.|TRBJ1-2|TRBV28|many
TGTGCCAGCGTCCTCCAGGCCCTAGCTAACTATGGCTACACCTTC
CASVLQALANYGYTF
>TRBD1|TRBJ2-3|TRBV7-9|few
TGTGCCAGCAGCTTCGAGACAGGGGGACCAGATACGCAGTATTTT
CASSFETGGPDTQYF
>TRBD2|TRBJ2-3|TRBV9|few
TGTGCCAGCAGCCGGACTAGCGGGAGGTCCCCTTACTCGCAGTATTTT
CASSRTSGRSPYSQYF
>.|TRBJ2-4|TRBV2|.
TGTGCCAACAGTGAAGACACGGCCAAAAACATTCAGTACTTC
CANSEDTAKNIQYF
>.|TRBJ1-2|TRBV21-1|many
TGTGCCAGCAGCAGCGGACGAGGCCTGGTCGGAGGCTACACCTTC
CASSSGRGLVGGYTF
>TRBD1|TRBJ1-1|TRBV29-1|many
TGCAGCGTTGCGTTGGGACAGGGATACTATGGCACTGAAGCTTTCTTT
CSVALGQGYYGTEAFF
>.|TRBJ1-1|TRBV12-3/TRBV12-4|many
TGTGCCAGCAGTTCCGCCAGGGCCCTCGGGTGGAACACTGAAGCTTTCTTT
CASSSARALGWNTEAFF